This T cell receptor (beta chain) comes out of a study of blood T cell repertoires in COVID-19. As for the study in general: Samples representing acute and convalescent COVID-19 were sourced from the United States, Italy and Spain.

The assay was immunoSEQ multiplex PCR, and TCRdb's table has in-frame clones only and misses some. The sample contains around 360,000 clones, about 90% of which appear only once. This clone was seen only a few times. The V gene's germline CDR1 is MNHEY and CDR2 SVGEGT. The CDR3 consists of 14 residues. The V end lost 5 bases, the J end lost 2 bases, and 12 bases lay between the germline ends. Sequencing used peripheral blood. The sequence came from a young woman with COVID-19, enrolled during active disease. The chain employs TRBV6-2 or TRBV6-3 and TRBJ1-2; D is undetermined. The CDR3 sequence: CASSGHGPNYGYTF. CDR3 DNA: TGTGCCAGCAGTGGGCATGGGCCGAACTATGGCTACACCTTC.